The rows below give T cell receptor beta chains drawn from one sample of a study of T-cell reconstitution after alpha-beta-depleted transplantation in children. MiXCR, run by TCRdb on the PCR reads, gives a single entry per CDR3 protein. The profile shows 900,000 or so distinct CDR3 sequences, roughly 15% of them singletons. Material: PBMCs, mostly from graft donor cells, obtained 360 days after TCRalphabeta/CD19-depleted stem cell transplant. The receptors derive from a male patient aged 10-17 years who had a stem cell transplant for acute lymphoblastic leukemia, so the T cells may come from the graft donor. CDR3s include the opening cysteine and the closing phenylalanine or tryptophan. D genes are given only for firm matches. The size entry is marked missing in some rows and otherwise reads once, few, many or a size class.

J,size,V,D,DNA,CDR3
TRBJ2-3,many,TRBV7-6,-,TGTGCCAGCAGCTCTAATGGCGGGAGCACAGATACGCAGTATTTT,CASSSNGGSTDTQYF
TRBJ2-1,few,TRBV4-1,-,TGCGCCAGCAGCCAATGGGAAAGGACAGAGATCAATGAGCAGTTCTTC,CASSQWERTEINEQFF
TRBJ1-2,few,TRBV6-1,-,TGTGCCAGCAGTGCTCCGAGCGACAGCCTTAACTATGGCTACACCTTC,CASSAPSDSLNYGYTF
TRBJ1-4,few,TRBV3-1,-,TGTGCCAGCAGCCGAAGTGATTTGGGGTCTAATGAAAAACTGTTTTTT,CASSRSDLGSNEKLFF
TRBJ2-5,-,TRBV27,TRBD2,TGTACCAGCGGGGGACAAAGGGAGTCCCAGTACTTC,CTSGGQRESQYF
TRBJ2-2,-,TRBV10-3,-,TGTGCCATACCGGGACACTCCGCCGGGGAGCTGTTTTTT,CAIPGHSAGELFF
TRBJ2-7,-,TRBV7-6,-,TGTGCCAGCAGCGCAAACCCGATCTACGAGCAGTACTTC,CASSANPIYEQYF
TRBJ2-2,-,TRBV5-3,-,TGTGCCAGGAGCTTGGGGGTAGTCACCGGGGAGCTGTTTTTT,CARSLGVVTGELFF
TRBJ2-2,-,TRBV25-1,-,TGTGCCAGCAGTGATCCCCGGACCGTGAACGGGGAGCTGTTTTTT,CASSDPRTVNGELFF
TRBJ2-7,-,TRBV29-1,-,TGCAGCGTTGACGGGAACGGTAGCGAGCAGTACTTC,CSVDGNGSEQYF
TRBJ2-1,few,TRBV5-1,TRBD2,TGCGCCAGCAGCCTATCTGGGACTAGCGGTGCGTACAATGAGCAGTTCTTC,CASSLSGTSGAYNEQFF
TRBJ2-7,few,TRBV12-5,-,TGTGCTAGTGGTTTGGTGGTTCACGAGCAGTACTTC,CASGLVVHEQYF
TRBJ2-7,many,TRBV9,TRBD2,TGTGCCAGCAGCCCCCGGACTAGCGGTTCCTCCTACGAGCAGTACTTC,CASSPRTSGSSYEQYF
TRBJ2-7,-,TRBV7-2,-,TGTGCCAGCAGCGCCGGAGGGCGCCTCTACGAGCAGTACTTC,CASSAGGRLYEQYF
TRBJ1-5,-,TRBV9,-,TGTGCCAGCAGCGTAGGAATCCTCGTGGGGCCCCAGCATTTT,CASSVGILVGPQHF
TRBJ2-3,few,TRBV4-1,TRBD2,TGCGCCAGCAGCCAAGATAGGTGGGGGAGGGCCCCCCCAGATACGCAGTATTTT,CASSQDRWGRAPPDTQYF
TRBJ2-3,few,TRBV9,TRBD2,TGTGCCAGCAGCGTAGGCCCCGGGACTAGCGGGAACGAAGATACGCAGTATTTT,CASSVGPGTSGNEDTQYF
TRBJ2-3,-,TRBV7-9,-,TGTGCCAGCAAGCGGGCGTATAGCACAGATACGCAGTATTTT,CASKRAYSTDTQYF
TRBJ2-7,-,TRBV5-5,TRBD2,TGTGCCAGCAGCTTGGCCCCGGGACTAGCGGGGCCCTTCTACGAGCAGTACTTC,CASSLAPGLAGPFYEQYF
TRBJ2-7,many,TRBV7-9,-,TGTGCCAGCAGCCCTTCTCCAGCCTACGAGCAGTACTTC,CASSPSPAYEQYF
TRBJ2-2,-,TRBV7-6,-,TGTGCCAGCAGCTTGCGGCGGTACACCGGGGAGCTGTTTTTT,CASSLRRYTGELFF
TRBJ2-6,few,TRBV27,-,TGTGCCAGCAGTTTCTATCCTGGTGCCAACGTCCTGACTTTC,CASSFYPGANVLTF
TRBJ2-5,few,TRBV15,-,TGTGCCACCAGTCGCCCGAGAGGTTTTCGGGGGACCCTCCAAGAGACCCAGTACTTC,CATSRPRGFRGTLQETQYF
TRBJ2-3,-,TRBV24-1,TRBD1,TGTGCCACCAGTGATTTCCTGGGACAGGGAGCTAGCACAGATACGCAGTATTTT,CATSDFLGQGASTDTQYF
TRBJ1-3,few,TRBV20-1,-,TGCAGTGCTCTTCAGGGAAACACCATATATTTT,CSALQGNTIYF
TRBJ2-4,many,TRBV12-3/TRBV12-4,-,TGTGCCAGCAGTTTTATCTACTCGGGGGCTGCCAAAAACATTCAGTACTTC,CASSFIYSGAAKNIQYF
TRBJ2-3,few,TRBV4-1,TRBD2,TGCGCCAGCAGATCCCCAACCGGGGGGGGCACAGATACGCAGTATTTT,CASRSPTGGGTDTQYF
TRBJ2-7,-,TRBV4-1,-,TGCGCCAGCAGCCAGGGAGCAGCGGGTTCCTACGAGCAGTACTTC,CASSQGAAGSYEQYF
TRBJ1-2,few,TRBV7-6,TRBD1,TGTGCCAGCAGCCTGGACAGGGGGCCATTCTATGGCTACACCTTC,CASSLDRGPFYGYTF
TRBJ2-2,-,TRBV7-3,TRBD2,TGTGCCAGCAGCCCAAGGCCTGGGACTAGTATCACCGGGGAGCTGTTTTTT,CASSPRPGTSITGELFF
TRBJ2-1,-,TRBV10-3,-,TGTGCCATCAGTGAGTACGAATACAATGAGCAGTTCTTC,CAISEYEYNEQFF
TRBJ2-3,few,TRBV27,-,TGTGCCAGCAGTTTGGGAGTACAGCAACTCACAGATACGCAGTATTTT,CASSLGVQQLTDTQYF
TRBJ2-5,-,TRBV18,-,TGTGCCAGCTCACGAAACAGCATCCAAGAGACCCAGTACTTC,CASSRNSIQETQYF
TRBJ2-7,few,TRBV7-3,-,TGTGCCAGCAGCTTAACGTTACGGGGGAGATCCTACGAGCAGTACTTC,CASSLTLRGRSYEQYF
TRBJ2-1,many,TRBV29-1,TRBD1,TGCAGCGTTGCCCACAGGGGAGAGGAGTTCTTC,CSVAHRGEEFF
TRBJ1-1,few,TRBV6-2/TRBV6-3,-,TGTGCCAGCAGTTACTCGAAAGTAAATATCCCGAACACTGAAGCTTTCTTT,CASSYSKVNIPNTEAFF
TRBJ2-7,few,TRBV27,TRBD2,TGTGCCAGCAGGCTCGCTAGCGGGAGGGGGCCCTACGAGCAGTACTTC,CASRLASGRGPYEQYF
TRBJ2-3,-,TRBV7-2,-,TGTGCCAGCAGCCCCTACCGCCTTATGGTTGCAGATACGCAGTATTTT,CASSPYRLMVADTQYF
TRBJ1-3,few,TRBV18,-,TGTGCCAGCTCACCACCGGGCTTGAGCTCTGGAAACACCATATATTTT,CASSPPGLSSGNTIYF
TRBJ1-1,few,TRBV3-1,-,TGTGCCAGCAGCCAATTCCACACCTGGAACACTGAAGCTTTCTTT,CASSQFHTWNTEAFF
TRBJ2-7,many,TRBV7-9,-,TGTGCCAGCAGCCCGGAGAGCTACGAGCAGTACTTC,CASSPESYEQYF
TRBJ2-5,few,TRBV12-3/TRBV12-4,TRBD1,TGTGCCAGCAGTCCAGGGGACAGTCCAGAGACCCAGTACTTC,CASSPGDSPETQYF
TRBJ2-1,-,TRBV6-2/TRBV6-3,TRBD2,TGTGCCAGCCTTGAGGGGGGACTAGCGGACCCCAATGAGCAGTTCTTC,CASLEGGLADPNEQFF
TRBJ2-1,few,TRBV7-3,TRBD2,TGTGCCAGCAGCTACCCCACGACTAGCGGGAGAACCGCCCGTACGGATGAGCAGTTCTTC,CASSYPTTSGRTARTDEQFF
TRBJ1-6,few,TRBV3-1,-,TGTGCCAGCAGCCGCCCTAACAGGGTAGGCTCACCCCTCCACTTT,CASSRPNRVGSPLHF
TRBJ2-7,few,TRBV29-1,-,TGCAGCGTTGTTTGGGCAGGGATCTACGAGCAGTACTTC,CSVVWAGIYEQYF
TRBJ2-5,-,TRBV20-1,TRBD2,TGCAGTGCTTTAGCGGGAGGAGGCGGAGAGACCCAGTACTTC,CSALAGGGGETQYF
TRBJ2-1,-,TRBV10-3,TRBD2,TGTGCCATCACCAGGGGGGGACTAGCGGGACATCGAGACAATGAGCAGTTCTTC,CAITRGGLAGHRDNEQFF
TRBJ2-2,few,TRBV20-1,-,TGCAGTGCCCTCCGGAGACTAGGGGGTCCCGGGGAGCTGTTTTTT,CSALRRLGGPGELFF
TRBJ2-1,many,TRBV12-3/TRBV12-4,-,TGTGCCAGCAGTCGTCAGGGGATTAGCTCCTACAATGAGCAGTTCTTC,CASSRQGISSYNEQFF